Given below is one TCR beta chain in context. This specimen belongs to a study of CD8 T cells in Susac syndrome. Random hexamers primed reverse transcription of about 0.5 to 1 ug RNA. Amplification of TCR beta CDR3 by immunoSEQ multiplex PCR spanned 54 Vbeta and 13 Jbeta. TCRdb analysed the immunoSEQ multiplex PCR reads with MiXCR anew, one entry per CDR3 protein. The sample records about 200,000 distinct CDR3 sequences, 85% to 95% being singletons. Sequencing of TCR beta was performed on blood CD8+ T cells and on blood CD4+ T cells. Multiple sclerosis controls were treatment-naive patients with stable or active relapsing-remitting disease. Negative magnetic isolation gave CD8+ and CD4+ cells; FACS enriched CD8+ TEMRA. Germline V gene lookup returns CDR1 DFQATT and CDR2 SNEGSKA (reference sequence). This CDR3 spans 13 amino acids. Trimming took off 6 bases at V and 6 bases at J, with 17 bases between the two ends.

The material sequenced was CD4+ T cells from PBMCs. V and J are TRBV20-1 and TRBJ1-1; D remains ambiguous. The source is a human donor with multiple sclerosis. The CDR3 loop is CSAQGGGVAEAFF. The CDR3 DNA sequence: TGCAGTGCCCAAGGTGGTGGAGTCGCTGAAGCTTTCTTT.